The source of this T cell receptor (beta chain) is a study of T cells after yellow fever vaccination. The CDR3 has 15 residues. J lost 2 bases, V lost 4 bases, and 3 bases had no gene match. Germline-derived CDR1 and CDR2 are SEHNR and FQNEAQ (reference sequence). Using its own MiXCR run on the 5' RACE reads, TCRdb lists one record per CDR3 protein. The table records about 340,000 distinct CDR3 sequences, 3% to 4.5% of them present only once. This TCR was sampled from a man aged 18-30 years who received the YFV17D yellow fever vaccine. The specimen comprised PBMCs, sampled 5 days after the yellow fever booster vaccination. This sequence joins TRBV7-9 and TRBJ1-4; 8 bases map to TRBD1. The CDR3 sequence: CASSSGQGTNEKLFF. CDR3 DNA sequence: TGTGCCAGCAGCTCCGGACAGGGCACTAATGAAAAACTGTTTTTT.